These 7 T cell receptor beta chains share one sample of origin, sequenced in a study of control samples from healthy donors and cancer patients. The table came from immunoSEQ multiplex PCR; TCRdb's copy has only in-frame clones and leaves some out. The table has some 140,000 clones, 88% seen once. Sequenced material: blood. The receptors stem from a woman aged 25 to 39 in good health.

The J gene is TRBJ2-7, the V gene TRBV10-1; perhaps TRBD2 as D (5 bases). Trimming left V 0 bases short and J 4 bases short, with 13 bases between. The CDR3 spans 15 residues. CDR1 and CDR2 (germline): WNHNN, SYGVQD (reference sequence). The CDR3 nucleotides read TGCGCCAGCAGTGAGTCCGGGGTGCAGTTATACGAGCAGTACTTC. Translated, it gives CASSESGVQLYEQYF.

The rearrangement links TRBV28 to TRBJ1-2; no clear D. CDR1 is MDHEN, CDR2 SYDVKM, per germline. The V end lost 4 bases, the J end lost 5 bases, and 8 bases lay between the germline ends. The CDR3 has 12 amino acids. CDR3 loop: CASSSSLYGYTF. The CDR3 bases are TGTGCCAGCAGTTCGTCCCTATATGGCTACACCTTC.

The CDR3 sequence is CASSVESHTEAFF. The CDR3 DNA sequence: TGTGCCAGCAGCGTGGAATCCCACACTGAAGCTTTCTTT. V is TRBV9 and J is TRBJ1-1; D uncertain. The germline V gene encodes CDR1 SGDLS and CDR2 YYNGEE. Trimming left V 2 bases short and J 3 bases short, with 8 bases between. This CDR3 region has 13 residues.

This clone was counted only a few times. This rearrangement joins TRBV19 to TRBJ1-2, with D unresolved. The CDR3 extends over 12 amino acids. Germline assignment: CDR1 LNHDA and CDR2 SQIVND (reference sequence). Trimming cost V 3 bases and J 8 bases, with 10 bases left between them. CDR3 region: CASSIKGAGYTF. CDR3 nucleotides: TGTGCCAGTAGTATCAAGGGAGCGGGCTACACCTTC.

The CDR3 here is CASSLQGLQPLSYNEQFF. CDR3 bases: TGTGCCAGCAGCTTACAGGGACTACAGCCTCTGTCCTACAATGAGCAGTTCTTC. V usage is TRBV7-3 and J usage is TRBJ2-1, with 7 bases that match TRBD2. This CDR3 region has 18 residues. V gave up 2 bases and J gave up 1 base; unmatched junction bases: 11. The germline gives CDR1 SGHTA, CDR2 FQGTGA.

The sample holds one count of this clone. The chain couples TRBV30 to TRBJ1-6, with D maybe TRBD1 (6 bases). Germline V gene sequence: CDR1 GTSNPN, CDR2 SVGIG (reference sequence). The ends were cut back, 3 bases at V and 10 bases at J, with 19 bases in the middle. The CDR3 length is 15 residues. The CDR3 loop reads CAWSAGQSLGSPLHF. The CDR3 coding sequence is TGTGCCTGGAGCGCCGGACAGTCTTTAGGCTCACCCCTCCACTTT. The variable domain in full, completed from reference TRBV30 and TRBJ1-6, reads SQTIHQWPATLVQPVGSPLSLECTVEGTSNPNLYWYRQAAGRGLQLLFYSVGIGQISSEVPQNLSASRPQDRQFILSSKKLLLSDSGFYLCAWSAGQSLGSPLHFGNGTRLTVT.

The V gene is TRBV5-1, the J gene TRBJ1-1; no reliable D call. V lost 3 bases to trimming and J lost 1 base, with 10 bases between them. CDR1 and CDR2 from the germline V gene are SGHRS and YFSETQ. The CDR3 sequence is 14 residues long. The CDR3 DNA reads as TGCGCCAGCAGCTCGGACGGAAGGAACACTGAAGCTTTCTTT. Protein sequence: CASSSDGRNTEAFF.